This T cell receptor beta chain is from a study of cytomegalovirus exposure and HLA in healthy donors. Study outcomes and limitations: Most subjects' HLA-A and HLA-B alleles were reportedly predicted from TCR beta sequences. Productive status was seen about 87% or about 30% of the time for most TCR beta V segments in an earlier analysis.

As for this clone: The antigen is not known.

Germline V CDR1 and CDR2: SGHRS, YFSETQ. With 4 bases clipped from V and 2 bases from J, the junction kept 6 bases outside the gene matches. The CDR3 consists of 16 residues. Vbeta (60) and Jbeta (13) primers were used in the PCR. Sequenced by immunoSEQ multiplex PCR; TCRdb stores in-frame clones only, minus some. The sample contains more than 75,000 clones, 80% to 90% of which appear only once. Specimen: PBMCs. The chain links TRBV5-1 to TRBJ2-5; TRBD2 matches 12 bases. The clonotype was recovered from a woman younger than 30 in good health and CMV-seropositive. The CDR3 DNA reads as TGCGCCAGCAGCCCCGGACTAGCGGGGCAACAAGAGACCCAGTACTTC. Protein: CASSPGLAGQQETQYF.